This note documents a single T cell receptor (beta chain) sequence. Its antigen is not identified. Looked up from germline, CDR1 is SEHNR and CDR2 is FQNEAQ (reference sequence). This CDR3 region has 15 residues. V gave up 5 bases and J gave up 2 bases, with 10 bases separating them. These data are taken from a study of T-cell reconstitution after alpha-beta-depleted transplantation in children. Study results and caveats: About two months after transplant, alpha-beta T cells reportedly came from several hundred expanded graft clones.

Preparation of the TCRbeta library used unique molecular identifiers. TCRdb passed the PCR reads through MiXCR, listing each CDR3 protein once. The repertoire has fewer than 750,000 distinct CDR3 sequences, 25% to 30% of them found once; the top ten carry about 35%. V gene TRBV7-9 combines with J gene TRBJ2-6; perhaps TRBD2 as D (5 bases). The source was PBMCs, collected before TCRalphabeta/CD19-depleted stem cell transplant. This TCR derives from a boy in the first two years of life with Wiskott-Aldrich syndrome, due to receive a stem cell transplant. CDR3 coding DNA: TGTGCCAGCAGCCAAAGGAGGACTGGGGCCAACGTCCTGACTTTC. Its protein is CASSQRRTGANVLTF.